These 20 T cell receptor beta chains were all obtained from the same sample, sequenced in a study of glioma-infiltrating T cells. Amplification of TCR alpha and beta CDR3 regions from RNA used iRepertoire nested multiplex PCR. One entry per CDR3 protein results from TCRdb running MiXCR on the multiplex PCR reads. The data hold around 4,800 distinct CDR3 sequences, with 31% observed a single time. Sequencing used glioma tissue, nonneoplastic brain tissue, or PBMCs (not recorded which). Receptors originate from a human donor with low-grade glioma or glioblastoma, undergoing nonglioma brain surgery, or in good health (not recorded which).

This clonotype was counted only a few times. CDR3 in DNA: TGCAGCGTTGAAAGACAGGGGTATGGCTACACCTTC. It is translated as CSVERQGYGYTF. The chain is built from TRBV29-1 and TRBJ1-2; 8 bases map to TRBD1. V lost 2 bases, J lost 5 bases, and 1 base stayed unmatched. This CDR3 contains 12 residues. Germline V gene lookup returns CDR1 SQVTM and CDR2 ANQGSEA.

This clonotype is termed medium-sized (0.01 to 0.1%). The chain is built from TRBV6-1 and TRBJ2-1, with 10 bases that match TRBD2. After removal of 1 base from V and 0 bases from J, the junction contained 6 bases not matched to a gene. This CDR3 is 18 amino acids long. Germline loops: CDR1 MNHNS, CDR2 SASEGT. CDR3 DNA sequence: TGTGCCAGCAGTGAAGTAACTAGCGGGGCATCCTCCTACAATGAGCAGTTCTTC. It specifies CASSEVTSGASSYNEQFF.

On this clonotype itself: A read error may explain this, as a much larger clone is one base away. The chain carries TRBV5-6 and TRBJ2-1; 11 nucleotides match TRBD2. Germline V gene data show CDR1 as SGHDT and CDR2 as YYEEEE. CDR3 length: 16 amino acids. Here the CDR3 DNA reads TGTGCCAGCAGCTTGACTAGCGGGGGCCGCTACGATGAGCAGTTCTTC. It encodes CASSLTSGGRYDEQFF.

With regard to this clonotype: A much larger clone sits a single nucleotide away, making a read error possible. The rearrangement links TRBV5-6 to TRBJ2-5; a possible D gene is TRBD1 (5 bases). This CDR3 spans 16 amino acids. V was pared by 4 bases and J by 2 bases, with 18 bases between. Germline V gene lookup returns CDR1 SGHDT and CDR2 YYEEEE. CDR3 DNA sequence: TGTGCCAGCAGCATTGGGGCCGCCCCGCCTCAAGAGACCCAGTACTTC. Amino acids: CASSIGAAPPQETQYF.

On this clonotype: An end of the junction differs from the germline gene, which may be a read error. J is TRBJ2-3 and V is TRBV15; no definite D call. The CDR3 covers 15 residues. The germline V gene encodes CDR1 LNHNV and CDR2 YYDKDF (reference sequence). CDR3 in DNA: TGTGCCGCCCGCAGAGATCCACAGAGCACAGATAGGCAGTATTTT. Translation gives CAARRDPQSTDRQYF. The full variable domain, completed using reference TRBV15 and TRBJ2-3, is DAMVIQNPRYQVTQFGKPVTLSCSQTLNHNVMYWYQQKSSQAPKLLFHYYDKDFNNEADTPDNFQSRRPNTSFCFLDIRSPGLGDTAMYLCAARRDPQSTDRQYFGPGTRLTVL.

The gene calls are TRBV5-5 and TRBJ2-7; D ambiguous. This CDR3 is 14 amino acids long. The V gene's germline CDR1 is SGHKS and CDR2 YYEKEE (reference sequence). Trimming shortened V by 4 bases and J by 3 bases, and 14 bases separated the two germline ends. CDR3 sequence (DNA): TGTGCCAGCAGCCAATACTACACTAACTACGAGCAGTACGTC. This encodes CASSQYYTNYEQYV.

By share of the sample, this clonotype is large. The J gene is TRBJ1-4, the V gene TRBV28, with no clear D. The V end was cut by 6 bases, the J end by 8 bases, with 16 bases between. The CDR3 length is 14 residues. CDR1 is MDHEN and CDR2 is SYDVKM in the germline V gene. Written as DNA, the CDR3 is TGTGCCAGCAGGACGACGGGATATTGGGAAAAACTGTTTTTT. It codes for CASRTTGYWEKLFF.

In the case of this clonotype: Being one base from a much bigger clone, this may be a read error. The gene calls are TRBV14 and TRBJ2-1; possible D gene TRBD2, 5 bases. This CDR3 comprises 15 residues. Germline lookup yields CDR1 SGHDN and CDR2 FVKESK. The CDR3 sequence is CASSQESSGLDEKFF. CDR3 nucleotides: TGTGCCAGCAGCCAAGAATCGTCGGGGTTGGATGAGAAGTTCTTC.

Worth noting for this clonotype: The conserved final phenylalanine or tryptophan is absent from the CDR3, which likely points to a read error. The limits of the CDR3 on the DNA are not certain, so only TCRdb's listed CDR3 is given. The chain employs TRBV27 and TRBJ2-1; the table's TRBD1 call for D was not verified on the DNA. Germline CDR1 and CDR2: MNHEY and SMNVEV (reference sequence). The CDR3 spans 15 amino acids, including both terminal residues. The CDR3 region is CASSSGQGEYNEEFL.

The rearrangement joins TRBV2 to TRBJ2-5, with D tentatively TRBD2 (5 bases). The V end lost 3 bases, the J end lost 2 bases, and 13 bases lay between the germline ends. The germline V gene encodes CDR1 SNHLY and CDR2 FYNNEI. This CDR3 is 15 amino acids long. CDR3 loop: CASSERQGSQETQYF. The CDR3 bases are TGTGCCAGCAGTGAGAGGCAAGGGAGTCAAGAGACCCAGTACTTC. The full variable domain, rest sourced from reference TRBV2 and TRBJ2-5, is EPEVTQTPSHQVTQMGQEVILRCVPISNHLYFYWYRQILGQKVEFLVSFYNNEISEKSEIFDDQFSVERPDGSNFTLKIRSTKLEDSAMYFCASSERQGSQETQYFGPGTRLLVL.

This clonotype has ten or more counts. The chain is built from TRBV3-1 and TRBJ2-1; 12 bases are a match to TRBD2. Germline V CDR1 and CDR2: LGHDT, YNNKEL (reference sequence). The V and J ends lost 1 base and 5 bases, in that order; junction bases with no gene match: 9. The CDR3 length is 18 residues. The CDR3 sequence: CASSQAMGLAGDHNEQFF. DNA of the CDR3: TGTGCCAGCAGCCAAGCGATGGGACTAGCGGGCGATCACAATGAGCAGTTCTTC.

As regards this clonotype: Likely a read error: the CDR3 ends without its conserved phenylalanine or tryptophan. The DNA is omitted, as the CDR3 cannot be located on it reliably, and the CDR3 follows TCRdb's listing. The rearrangement joins TRBV12-3 or TRBV12-4 to TRBJ1-1; TRBD1, as called in the table, went unchecked against the DNA. A total of 13 residues make up the CDR3, ends included. The CDR3 reads CASSPGPRLEALS.

In regard to this clonotype: This may arise from a read error, as a much more abundant clone is one base away. Because the CDR3 is missing its conserved closing phenylalanine or tryptophan, this is likely a read error. V and J are TRBV6-6 and TRBJ1-2, with 8 bases that match TRBD1. There are 13 residues in the CDR3. Looked up from germline, CDR1 is MNHNY and CDR2 is SVGAGI (reference sequence). The CDR3 sequence is CVSSDNRGYGYTL. Written as DNA, the CDR3 is TGTGTCAGCAGTGACAACAGGGGGTATGGCTACACCCTC.

This clonotype rates as medium-sized. The rearrangement joins TRBV19 to TRBJ1-5; D remains unclear. The CDR3 length is 15 residues. V was pared by 3 bases and J by 0 bases, with 9 bases between. Germline CDR1 LNHDA, CDR2 SQIVND (reference sequence). CDR3 bases: TGTGCCAGTAGTATCCGGGCAGCTAGCAATCAGCCCCAGCATTTT. It encodes CASSIRAASNQPQHF.

The chain carries TRBV24-1 and TRBJ2-5; possible D gene TRBD2, 6 bases. The germline gives CDR1 KGHDR, CDR2 SFDVKD. This CDR3 is built from 15 residues. As DNA, the CDR3 is TGTGTTACCAGTGATTACCGGGACTCACAAGAGACCCAGTACTTC. This sequence encodes CVTSDYRDSQETQYF.

A note on this clonotype: A read error may produce the germline difference seen at one junction end. V is TRBV4-1 and J is TRBJ2-3; D call uncertain. This CDR3 has 16 amino acids. Germline V gene lookup returns CDR1 MGHRA and CDR2 YSYEKL. The CDR3 bases are TGCGCCAGGAGCCAAGGCCACCGTCTTGGCACAGATACGCAGTATTTT. Amino acid sequence: CARSQGHRLGTDTQYF.

This clonotype ranks as medium-sized. V usage is TRBV20-1 and J usage is TRBJ1-1; tentatively, D is TRBD1 (5 bases). The CDR3 covers 13 residues. With 6 bases removed from V and 0 bases from J, the gap between germline ends came to 11 bases. Germline V gene data show CDR1 as DFQATT and CDR2 as SNEGSKA (reference sequence). The CDR3 loop reads CSARDRLNTEAFF. DNA of the CDR3: TGCAGTGCAAGGGACCGATTGAACACTGAAGCTTTCTTT.

By share, this clonotype ranks as medium-sized. The rearrangement links TRBV6-1 to TRBJ2-7; 11 bases are a match to TRBD2. Germline assignment: CDR1 MNHNS and CDR2 SASEGT. CDR3 length: 13 amino acids. Trimming cost V 10 bases and J 6 bases; bases outside gene matches: 8. The CDR3 loop reads CATRELAGGEQYF. The CDR3 nucleotides are TGTGCCACCCGGGAGCTAGCGGGGGGCGAGCAGTACTTC.

The CDR3 sequence: CASSQGTSLTYQETQYF. The CDR3 DNA is TGTGCCAGCAGCCAAGGGACTAGCCTGACGTACCAAGAGACCCAGTACTTC. The chain combines TRBV3-1 with TRBJ2-5; TRBD2 matches 8 bases. CDR3 size: 17 residues. The germline CDR1 and CDR2 sequences are LGHDT and YNNKEL (reference sequence). The V gene end was trimmed by 1 base and the J gene end by 0 bases; junction bases not matched to a gene: 7.

This clonotype was observed a handful of times. Sequence at one end of the junction differs from germline and may be a read error. The V gene is TRBV7-3, the J gene TRBJ1-1; D is perhaps TRBD1 (6 bases). Germline assignment: CDR1 SGHTA and CDR2 FQGTGA. The CDR3 extends over 14 amino acids. In DNA form, the CDR3 reads TGTGCCAGCCCGGAGGGGACAACATGGACTGGAGCTTTCTTT. As protein: CASPEGTTWTGAFF.